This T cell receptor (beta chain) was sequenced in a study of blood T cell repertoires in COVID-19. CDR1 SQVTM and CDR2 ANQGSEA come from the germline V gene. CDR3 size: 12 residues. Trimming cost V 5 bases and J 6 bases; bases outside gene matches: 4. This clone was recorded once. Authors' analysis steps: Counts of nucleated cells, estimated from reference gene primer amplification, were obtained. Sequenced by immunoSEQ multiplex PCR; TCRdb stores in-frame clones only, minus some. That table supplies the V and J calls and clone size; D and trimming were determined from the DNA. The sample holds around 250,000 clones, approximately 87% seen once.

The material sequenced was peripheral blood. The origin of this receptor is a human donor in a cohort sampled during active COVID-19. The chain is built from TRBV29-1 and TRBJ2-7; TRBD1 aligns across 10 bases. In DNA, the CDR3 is TGCAGCGTTCGGACAGGGGGATCCGAGCAGTACTTC. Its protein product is CSVRTGGSEQYF.